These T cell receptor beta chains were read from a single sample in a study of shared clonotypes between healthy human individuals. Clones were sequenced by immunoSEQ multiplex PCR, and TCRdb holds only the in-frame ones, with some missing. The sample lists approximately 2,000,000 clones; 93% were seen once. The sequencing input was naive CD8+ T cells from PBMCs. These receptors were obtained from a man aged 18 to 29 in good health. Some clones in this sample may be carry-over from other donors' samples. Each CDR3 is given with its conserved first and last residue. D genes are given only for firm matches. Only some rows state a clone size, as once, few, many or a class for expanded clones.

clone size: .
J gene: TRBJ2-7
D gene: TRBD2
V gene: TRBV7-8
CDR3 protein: CASSLRLAGGTYEQYF
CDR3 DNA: TGTGCCAGCAGCTTAAGGCTAGCGGGAGGGACCTACGAGCAGTACTTC

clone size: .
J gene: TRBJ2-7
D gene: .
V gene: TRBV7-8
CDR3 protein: CASSLGLTVYEQYF
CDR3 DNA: TGTGCCAGCAGCTTAGGGTTGACAGTCTACGAGCAGTACTTC

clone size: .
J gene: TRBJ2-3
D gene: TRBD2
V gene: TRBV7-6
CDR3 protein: CASSPRPGRTSGKTDTQYF
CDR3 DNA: TGTGCCAGCAGCCCGCGACCTGGGCGGACTAGCGGGAAAACAGATACGCAGTATTTT

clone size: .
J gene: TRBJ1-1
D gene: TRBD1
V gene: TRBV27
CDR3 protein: CASSLSPGGTEAFF
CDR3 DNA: TGTGCCAGCAGTTTATCTCCAGGGGGCACTGAAGCTTTCTTT

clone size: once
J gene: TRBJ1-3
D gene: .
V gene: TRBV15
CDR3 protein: CATSASRVSGNTIYF
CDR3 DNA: TGTGCCACCAGCGCTTCCCGGGTTAGTGGAAACACCATATATTTT

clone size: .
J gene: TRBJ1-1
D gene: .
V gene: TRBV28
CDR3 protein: CASTLGEGATEAFF
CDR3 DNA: TGTGCCAGCACACTAGGGGAAGGAGCTACTGAAGCTTTCTTT

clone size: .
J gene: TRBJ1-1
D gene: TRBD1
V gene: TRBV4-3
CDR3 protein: CASSQEFTGENTEAFF
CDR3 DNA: TGCGCCAGCAGCCAAGAATTTACAGGGGAGAACACTGAAGCTTTCTTT

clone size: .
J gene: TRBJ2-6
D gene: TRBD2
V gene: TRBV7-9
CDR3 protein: CASSPLRQGLTSGANVLTF
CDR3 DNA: TGTGCCAGCAGCCCCCTACGGCAGGGACTAACTTCTGGGGCCAACGTCCTGACTTTC

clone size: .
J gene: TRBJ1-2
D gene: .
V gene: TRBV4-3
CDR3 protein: CASSQGVLIGAGNYGYTF
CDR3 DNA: TGCGCCAGCAGCCAAGGTGTCCTAATCGGGGCAGGGAACTATGGCTACACCTTC

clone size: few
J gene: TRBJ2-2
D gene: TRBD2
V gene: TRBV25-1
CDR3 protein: CASSGLAGGTGELFF
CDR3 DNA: TGTGCCAGCAGTGGGTTAGCGGGGGGGACCGGGGAGCTGTTTTTT

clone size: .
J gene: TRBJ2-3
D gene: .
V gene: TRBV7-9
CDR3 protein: CASSHFGDTQYF
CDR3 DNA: TGTGCCAGCAGCCATTTTGGGGATACGCAGTATTTT

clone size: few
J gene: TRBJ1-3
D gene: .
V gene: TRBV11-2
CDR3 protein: CASRRNTIYF
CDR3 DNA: TGTGCCAGCAGACGAAACACCATATATTTT

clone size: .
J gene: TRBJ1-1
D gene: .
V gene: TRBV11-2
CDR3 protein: CASTQGKTEAFF
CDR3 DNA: TGTGCCAGCACCCAAGGAAAGACTGAAGCTTTCTTT

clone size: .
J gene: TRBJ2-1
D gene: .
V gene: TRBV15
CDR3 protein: CATSSLEGLRDEQFF
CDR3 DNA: TGTGCCACCAGCAGCCTAGAGGGACTGCGCGATGAGCAGTTCTTC

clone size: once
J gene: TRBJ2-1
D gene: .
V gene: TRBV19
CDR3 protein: CASSIHRSNEQFF
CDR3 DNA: TGTGCCAGTAGTATACACAGGAGCAATGAGCAGTTCTTC

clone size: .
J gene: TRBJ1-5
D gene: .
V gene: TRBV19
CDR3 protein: CASSILEGFYSNQPQHF
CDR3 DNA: TGTGCCAGTAGTATACTCGAAGGATTTTATAGCAATCAGCCCCAGCATTTT

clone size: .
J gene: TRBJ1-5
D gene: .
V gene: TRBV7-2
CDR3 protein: CASSSYRGWIGSNQPQHF
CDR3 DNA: TGTGCCAGCAGCTCCTATAGGGGGTGGATAGGTAGCAATCAGCCCCAGCATTTT

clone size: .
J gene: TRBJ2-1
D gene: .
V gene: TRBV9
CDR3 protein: CASSVLDGSEQFF
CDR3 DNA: TGTGCCAGCAGCGTACTAGATGGCAGTGAGCAGTTCTTC

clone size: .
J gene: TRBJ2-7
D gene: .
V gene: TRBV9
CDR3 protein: CASSVGASVRYEQYF
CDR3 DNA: TGTGCCAGCAGCGTAGGTGCTAGCGTTCGCTACGAGCAGTACTTC

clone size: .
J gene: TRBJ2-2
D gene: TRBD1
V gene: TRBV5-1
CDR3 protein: CASSLPRDRGHGTGELFF
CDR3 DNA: TGCGCCAGCAGCTTGCCCCGGGACAGGGGGCATGGCACCGGGGAGCTGTTTTTT

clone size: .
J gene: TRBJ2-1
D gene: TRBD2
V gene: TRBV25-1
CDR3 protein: CASAPGGSSYNEQFF
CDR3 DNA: TGTGCCAGCGCTCCGGGCGGGAGCTCCTACAATGAGCAGTTCTTC

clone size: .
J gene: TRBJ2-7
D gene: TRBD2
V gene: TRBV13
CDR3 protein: CASSRGEGYEQYF
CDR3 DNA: TGTGCCAGCAGCCGCGGGGAGGGCTACGAGCAGTACTTC

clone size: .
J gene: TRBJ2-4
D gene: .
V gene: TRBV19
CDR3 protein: CASSIDERKNIQYF
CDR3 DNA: TGTGCCAGTAGTATTGATGAAAGAAAAAACATTCAGTACTTC

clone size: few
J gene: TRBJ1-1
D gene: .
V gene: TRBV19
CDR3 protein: CASSMDGLEAFF
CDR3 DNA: TGTGCCAGTAGTATGGATGGCCTTGAAGCTTTCTTT

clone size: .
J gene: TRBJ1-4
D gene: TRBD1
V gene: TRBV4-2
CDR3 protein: CASSQVRRDREEKLFF
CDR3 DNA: TGTGCCAGCAGCCAAGTCAGACGGGACAGGGAAGAAAAACTGTTTTTT

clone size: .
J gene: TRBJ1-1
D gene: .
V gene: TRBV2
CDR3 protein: CASSIFRQGNPNTEAFF
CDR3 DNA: TGTGCCAGCAGTATTTTCCGGCAGGGAAACCCGAACACTGAAGCTTTCTTT

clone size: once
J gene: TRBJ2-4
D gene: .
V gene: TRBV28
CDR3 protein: CASTPPVAKNIQYF
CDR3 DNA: TGTGCCAGCACCCCCCCAGTAGCCAAAAACATTCAGTACTTC

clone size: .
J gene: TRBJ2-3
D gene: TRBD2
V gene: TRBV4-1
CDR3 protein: CASSRTSETDTQYF
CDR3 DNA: TGCGCCAGCAGCCGGACTAGTGAGACAGATACGCAGTATTTT

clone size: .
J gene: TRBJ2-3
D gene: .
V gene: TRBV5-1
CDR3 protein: CASSAAPISTDTQYF
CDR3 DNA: TGCGCCAGCAGTGCAGCTCCTATCAGCACAGATACGCAGTATTTT

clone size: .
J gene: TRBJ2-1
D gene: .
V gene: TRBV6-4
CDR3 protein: CASSSGNEQFF
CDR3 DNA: TGTGCCAGCAGTTCCGGCAATGAGCAGTTCTTC

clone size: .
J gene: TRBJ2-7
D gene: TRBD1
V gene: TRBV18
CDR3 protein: CASSMTGGYEQYF
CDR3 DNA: TGTGCCAGCTCGATGACAGGGGGGTACGAGCAGTACTTC

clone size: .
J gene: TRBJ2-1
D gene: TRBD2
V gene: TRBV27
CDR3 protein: CASGTSFRTRNYEQFF
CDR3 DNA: TGTGCCAGCGGCACTTCTTTCCGGACTAGAAATTATGAGCAGTTCTTC

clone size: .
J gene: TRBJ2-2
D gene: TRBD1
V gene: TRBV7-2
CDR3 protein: CASSPRTGGNTGELFF
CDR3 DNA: TGTGCCAGCAGCCCACGGACAGGGGGGAACACCGGGGAGCTGTTTTTT

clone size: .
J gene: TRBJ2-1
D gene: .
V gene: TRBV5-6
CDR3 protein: CASSFDREGYNEQFF
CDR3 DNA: TGTGCCAGCAGCTTCGACAGGGAGGGCTACAATGAGCAGTTCTTC

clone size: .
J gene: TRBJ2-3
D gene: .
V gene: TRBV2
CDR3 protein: CASSVLARLGTDTQYF
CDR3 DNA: TGTGCCAGCAGTGTGTTGGCGCGATTGGGCACAGATACGCAGTATTTT

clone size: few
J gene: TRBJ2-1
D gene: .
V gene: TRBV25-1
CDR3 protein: CASSEHWRLGNNEQFF
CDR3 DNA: TGTGCCAGCAGTGAACACTGGAGATTAGGAAACAATGAGCAGTTCTTC

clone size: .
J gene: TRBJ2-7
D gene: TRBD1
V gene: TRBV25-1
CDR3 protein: CASSELRTGDIEQYF
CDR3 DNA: TGTGCCAGCAGTGAACTTCGGACAGGGGACATCGAGCAGTACTTC

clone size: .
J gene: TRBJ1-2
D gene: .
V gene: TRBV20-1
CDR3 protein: CSARDPYGYTF
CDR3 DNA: TGCAGTGCTAGAGATCCGTATGGCTACACCTTC

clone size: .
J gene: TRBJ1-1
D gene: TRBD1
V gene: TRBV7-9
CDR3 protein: CASSSGTGTGATEAFF
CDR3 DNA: TGTGCCAGCAGCTCCGGGACAGGGACGGGAGCTACTGAAGCTTTCTTT

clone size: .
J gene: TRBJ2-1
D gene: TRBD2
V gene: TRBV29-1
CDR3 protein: CSVEGGRVHNEQFF
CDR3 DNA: TGCAGCGTTGAGGGTGGGAGGGTCCACAATGAGCAGTTCTTC

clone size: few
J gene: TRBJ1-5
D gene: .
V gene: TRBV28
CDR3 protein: CASSLVGKDQPQHF
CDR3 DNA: TGTGCCAGCAGTTTGGTGGGGAAGGATCAGCCCCAGCATTTT

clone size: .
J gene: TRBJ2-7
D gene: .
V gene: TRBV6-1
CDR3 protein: CASSEAAASYEQYF
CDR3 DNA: TGTGCCAGCAGTGAAGCGGCAGCGTCCTACGAGCAGTACTTC

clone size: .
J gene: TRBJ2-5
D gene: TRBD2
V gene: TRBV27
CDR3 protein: CASSFLAGQETQYF
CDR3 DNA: TGTGCCAGCAGTTTTCTAGCGGGGCAAGAGACCCAGTACTTC

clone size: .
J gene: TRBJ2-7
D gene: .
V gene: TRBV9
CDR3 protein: CASSTETEPPYEQYF
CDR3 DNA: TGTGCCAGCAGCACCGAGACCGAACCCCCCTACGAGCAGTACTTC

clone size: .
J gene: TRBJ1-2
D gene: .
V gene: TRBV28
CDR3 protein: CASSLFGGSGYTF
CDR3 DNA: TGTGCCAGCAGTTTATTTGGGGGTTCTGGCTACACCTTC

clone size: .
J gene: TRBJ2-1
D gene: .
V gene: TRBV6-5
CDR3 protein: CASSYSTELYNEQFF
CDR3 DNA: TGTGCCAGCAGTTACTCGACCGAACTCTACAATGAGCAGTTCTTC

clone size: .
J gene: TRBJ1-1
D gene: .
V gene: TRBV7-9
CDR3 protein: CASSTGRAHTEAFF
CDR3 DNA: TGTGCCAGCAGCACCGGGAGGGCCCACACTGAAGCTTTCTTT

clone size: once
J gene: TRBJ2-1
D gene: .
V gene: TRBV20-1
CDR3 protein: CSATAFIF
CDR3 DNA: TGCAGTGCTACGGCCTTTATCTTC

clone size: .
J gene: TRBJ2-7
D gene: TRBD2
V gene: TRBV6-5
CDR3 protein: CASRPGLAGAYEQYF
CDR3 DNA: TGTGCCAGCAGGCCGGGACTAGCGGGAGCCTACGAGCAGTACTTC

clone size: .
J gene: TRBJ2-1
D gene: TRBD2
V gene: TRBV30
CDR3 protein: CALRLAGEIEQFF
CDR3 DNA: TGTGCCTTACGACTAGCGGGAGAAATTGAGCAGTTCTTC

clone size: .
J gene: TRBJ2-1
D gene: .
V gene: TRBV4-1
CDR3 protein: CASSQDLEDEQFF
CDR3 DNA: TGCGCCAGCAGCCAAGATCTGGAAGATGAGCAGTTCTTC

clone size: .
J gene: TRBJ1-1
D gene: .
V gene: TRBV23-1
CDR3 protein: CASSQRGFF
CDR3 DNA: TGCGCCAGCAGTCAACGGGGTTTCTTT

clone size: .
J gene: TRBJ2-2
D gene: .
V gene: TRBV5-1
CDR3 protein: CASSLEAGAGTGELFF
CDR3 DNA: TGCGCCAGCAGCTTGGAAGCAGGGGCGGGTACCGGGGAGCTGTTTTTT

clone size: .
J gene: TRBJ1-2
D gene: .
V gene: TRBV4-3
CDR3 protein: CASSHLSSYGYTF
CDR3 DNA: TGCGCCAGCAGCCACCTTTCCTCTTATGGCTACACCTTC

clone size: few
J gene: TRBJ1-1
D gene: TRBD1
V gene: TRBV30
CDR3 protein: CAWSQGVEAFF
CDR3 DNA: TGTGCCTGGAGTCAGGGGGTTGAAGCTTTCTTT